The present TCR beta chain was sequenced within a study of T cells after yellow fever vaccination (dated by TCRdb to 2018 to 2020). About the investigation overall: The SMART-Seq v4 Ultra Low Input RNA kit was used to prepare libraries from fractions with low cell numbers. Two healthy male donors, one aged 18 to 30 and one aged 30 to 40 years, made up the cohort. Bulk PBMC replicates and cell subsets were isolated from blood drawn at multiple timepoints before and after both primary and secondary immunization. To follow T-cell clones before and after primary and booster YFV17D yellow fever vaccination, bulk TCR alpha and beta repertoires were sequenced over time.

Instrument used: Illumina NovaSeq 6000. TCR cDNA was synthesized by 5'RACE template switching, which introduced a universal primer site and unique molecular identifiers. cDNA synthesis was primed from both the TCR alpha and TCR beta constant segments. Library amplification used two PCR steps, and the second PCR step added sample barcodes and sequencing adapters. Libraries were sequenced on Illumina HiSeq 2500 (2x100 bp) or NovaSeq (2x150 bp). The published analysis was carried out like this. Demultiplexing of reads and collapsing into UMI consensus sequences were performed with MIGEC, and V(D)J alignment was carried out with MiXCR. Using edgeR on replicate PBMC samples, clonotypes were called vaccine-responding if FDR was below 0.01 and the log2 fold change was above 5 up to day 15. Each bulk clonotype was labeled CD4 or CD8 based on which sequenced repertoire, CD4 or CD8, contained the clonotype at higher abundance. The raw public reads went through TCRdb reprocessing: fastp at Q25, MiXCR clone calling, in-frame beta chains kept. Rows with one shared CDR3 protein collapse into an entry with the most common genes and DNA. What appears here as the V and J calls and clone size reflects TCRdb's work, not the paper's. This sample lists about 300,000 distinct CDR3 sequences; 7.5% to 9.5% were detected once. In total, the top ten clones hold over 3% of the sample.

Trimming at the junction amounts to 6 bases on V and 3 bases on J, and the germline ends lie 9 bases apart. Including cysteine and phenylalanine, the CDR3 has 13 amino acids. Here the CDR3 DNA is all that survives: 39 bases in frame from base 1. CDR1 and CDR2 were assigned from the germline V gene as SNHLY and FYNNEI. What the treatment or condition label conveys for this sample: live attenuated yellow fever vaccine strain. PBMCs were isolated from peripheral blood using a standard Ficoll-Paque protocol. Dynabeads CD4 and CD8 positive selection kits were used to isolate the CD4 and CD8 T-cell fractions. TriZol was used to extract RNA from bulk PBMCs, CD4 and CD8 fractions, and dextramer-positive and dextramer-negative fractions. Broad study findings and their caveats: Because only two donors were included in the study, the extent to which the findings can be generalized is limited. A small fraction of clonotypes appeared in both the CD4 and CD8 compartments, likely as a result of convergent recombination. Most clones expanded after primary vaccination were re-detected after the booster (almost 98% of CD4 and about 88% of CD8), suggesting broad memory maintenance. FACS-sorted repertoires could contain abundant contaminating clonotypes from the bulk population, so computational filtering was required. The secondary T-cell response was weaker than the primary response but faster, peaking on day 5 instead of day 15.

This clonotype was observed many times. No antigen is known for it. Nothing much larger sits one base from this clone, and base qualities are not available. The chain is encoded by TRBV2 joined to TRBJ1-5; the D region possibly corresponds to TRBD1 (5 bases align). The starting material was CD4+ T cells sorted from PBMCs, obtained 5 days after the yellow fever booster vaccination. This receptor was obtained from a man between 18 and 29 years old who received the YFV17D yellow fever vaccine. The sequence in DNA is TGTGCCAGCAGAGGGGAAATCAATCAGCCCCAGCATTTT. Its translation is CASRGEINQPQHF. This CDR3, with the reference TRBV2 and TRBJ1-5 proteins standing in past its ends, gives the full variable domain EPEVTQTPSHQVTQMGQEVILRCVPISNHLYFYWYRQILGQKVEFLVSFYNNEISEKSEIFDDQFSVERPDGSNFTLKIRSTKLEDSAMYFCASRGEINQPQHFGDGTRLSIL.